This T cell receptor (beta chain) was documented in a study of blood T cell repertoires in COVID-19. Study in general: Italy, Spain and the United States were the sources of the convalescent and acute COVID-19 samples. The cDNA or gDNA used as material had been derived from T cells, B-cell-depleted T cells, or PBMCs.

The germline V and J ends were trimmed by 8 bases and 5 bases, with 16 bases remaining between them. Germline V gene lookup returns CDR1 LNHDA and CDR2 SQIVND (reference sequence). The CDR3 loop spans 14 amino acids. Under the authors' procedure: Estimates of nucleated cell counts were drawn from the amplification of reference gene primers. Sequencing used immunoSEQ multiplex PCR; TCRdb keeps in-frame clones, though not all of them. That table furnishes V, J and clone size, whereas the DNA furnished D and trimming. Counted here are 75,000 to 100,000 clones, approximately 86% occurring once; the ten biggest clones make up approximately 1.8%.

The chain recombines TRBV19 with TRBJ2-1, with D perhaps matching TRBD1 (5 bases). This receptor was identified in an elderly man with acute or convalescent COVID-19. Sequencing input: peripheral blood. For the CDR3, the DNA is TGTGCCAGTTCTACGAGACAGAATAACAATGAGCAGTTCTTC. Its protein product is CASSTRQNNNEQFF.